These 20 T cell receptor beta chains originate from one sample sequenced in a study of blood T cells in healthy people across ages. Primers used in a second PCR of roughly 6 to 11 cycles were a sample-barcoded 5' primer and a J-beta primer mix. TCRdb independently ran MiXCR on the 5' RACE reads; one entry per CDR3 protein. The sample lists almost 550,000 distinct CDR3 sequences, approximately 25% occurring once. These data were also reused for a study on T cells of mothers and their children.

Sequenced sample: blood. These receptors all come from a boy aged 5-17 years in good health.

The chain links TRBV9 to TRBJ1-6; D might be TRBD1 (5 bases). This CDR3 comprises 15 residues. V lost 0 bases to trimming and J lost 7 bases, with 11 bases between them. Germline CDR1 and CDR2: SGDLS and YYNGEE. The CDR3 here is CASSVGEGPNSPLHF. CDR3 nucleotides: TGTGCCAGCAGCGTAGGGGAGGGGCCCAATTCACCCCTCCACTTT.

This clonotype was counted only a few times. The chain recombines TRBV30 with TRBJ2-3; tentative D call: TRBD2 (5 bases). Germline V gene sequence: CDR1 GTSNPN, CDR2 SVGIG (reference sequence). CDR3 length: 14 amino acids. Trimming cost V 2 bases and J 1 base, with 10 bases left between them. The CDR3 nucleotides are TGTGCCTGGAGTCGAGGAGCGGGCACAGATACGCAGTATTTT. Its protein product is CAWSRGAGTDTQYF. The full variable domain, completed using reference TRBV30 and TRBJ2-3, is SQTIHQWPATLVQPVGSPLSLECTVEGTSNPNLYWYRQAAGRGLQLLFYSVGIGQISSEVPQNLSASRPQDRQFILSSKKLLLSDSGFYLCAWSRGAGTDTQYFGPGTRLTVL.

This chain joins TRBV6-1 and TRBJ1-2, with D maybe TRBD1 (5 bases). V lost 6 bases and J lost 2, with 22 bases in between. CDR1 and CDR2 (germline): MNHNS, SASEGT. The CDR3 runs 17 residues. CDR3 sequence reads: CASSPWLGTNENYGYTF. The CDR3 nucleotides are TGTGCCAGCAGCCCTTGGCTGGGGACGAACGAAAACTATGGCTACACCTTC.

This clonotype was counted a few times. The chain uses TRBV5-1 and TRBJ1-1, with D perhaps matching TRBD1 (5 bases). CDR1 is SGHRS and CDR2 is YFSETQ in the germline V gene. Trimming took off 4 bases at V and 0 bases at J, with 13 bases between the two ends. The CDR3 consists of 15 residues. CDR3 bases: TGCGCCAGCAGCCTATTGACAGTCATGAACACTGAAGCTTTCTTT. Translation: CASSLLTVMNTEAFF.

The gene calls are TRBV10-3 and TRBJ1-4; 8 nucleotides agree with TRBD1. Germline V CDR1 and CDR2: ENHRY, SYGVKD. The CDR3 spans 14 residues. Unmatched junction bases numbered 0, after V lost 4 bases and J lost 2 bases. This chain's CDR3 is CAISGTGTNEKLFF. The CDR3 nucleotides are TGTGCCATCAGTGGGACAGGGACTAATGAAAAACTGTTTTTT.

V and J are TRBV4-2 and TRBJ2-3; 14 bases align to TRBD2. After removal of 1 base from V and 2 bases from J, the junction contained 8 bases not matched to a gene. Germline CDR1 LGHNA, CDR2 YNFKEQ. CDR3 size: 19 residues. CDR3 nucleotides: TGTGCCAGCAGCCAAGGGGAGGGACTAGCGGGAGTTGACACAGATACGCAGTATTTT. It encodes CASSQGEGLAGVDTDTQYF.

The chain recombines TRBV5-1 with TRBJ2-6, with TRBD1 matching over 7 bases. From germline, CDR1 is SGHRS and CDR2 YFSETQ. The V and J ends lost 4 bases and 1 base, in that order; junction bases with no gene match: 8. CDR3 length: 17 residues. The CDR3, as DNA: TGCGCCAGCAGCGCACTCGACAGGGTGTCTGGGGCCAACGTCCTGACTTTC. Amino acid sequence: CASSALDRVSGANVLTF.

With respect to this clonotype: An end of the junction does not agree with germline; a read error may underlie this. The CDR3 DNA reads as TGTGCCAGCAGAAGGGCGACAGGGAGAAGCACAGATGCGCAGTATTTT. Protein sequence: CASRRATGRSTDAQYF. The V call is TRBV7-9, the J call TRBJ2-3, with TRBD1 matching 7 bases. This CDR3 comprises 16 residues. CDR1 and CDR2 (germline): SEHNR, FQNEAQ (reference sequence).

This chain uses TRBV28 with TRBJ2-5, with 9 bases lining up with TRBD1. The CDR3 is 16 residues long. The germline gives CDR1 MDHEN, CDR2 SYDVKM. V trimming: 5 bases; J trimming: 0 bases; junction bases outside the gene matches: 7. CDR3 sequence: CASSPRTGDNQETQYF. The CDR3 DNA is TGTGCCAGCAGTCCCCGGACAGGGGACAACCAAGAGACCCAGTACTTC.

This clonotype was seen more than once but under ten times. This sequence joins TRBV4-1 and TRBJ2-1; D is unclear. In germline, CDR1 is MGHRA, CDR2 YSYEKL. Trimming took off 4 bases at V and 6 bases at J, with 13 bases between the two ends. The CDR3 is made up of 14 amino acids. The CDR3 DNA is TGCGCCAGCAGCCCCCAGGTAGACGCCAATGAGCAGTTCTTC. This encodes CASSPQVDANEQFF.

In its sample, this clonotype was seen a few times. The chain is built from TRBV5-4 and TRBJ2-2; weak D call: TRBD1 (5 bases). The CDR3 length is 15 residues. Trimming stripped 0 bases from V and 3 bases from J, with 9 bases between. Germline CDR1 and CDR2: SGHNT and YYREEE (reference sequence). The CDR3 DNA sequence: TGTGCCAGCAGCTTGGCAGGGCCTGACACCGGGGAGCTGTTTTTT. Protein: CASSLAGPDTGELFF.

The V gene is TRBV13, the J gene TRBJ2-6, with unresolved D. Germline V gene data show CDR1 as PRHDT and CDR2 as FYEKMQ (reference sequence). V lost 4 bases, J lost 0 bases, and 16 bases lay in between. This CDR3 has 18 residues. The CDR3 loop reads CASSSPPILGSGANVLTF. CDR3 coding DNA: TGTGCCAGCAGCTCCCCCCCCATTTTGGGCTCTGGGGCCAACGTCCTGACTTTC.

This clonotype has a handful of counts. The chain combines TRBV6-6 with TRBJ2-5, with no clear D. CDR3 length equals 15 residues. The ends were cut back, 6 bases at V and 0 bases at J, with 14 bases in the middle. Germline CDR1 MNHNY, CDR2 SVGAGI (reference sequence). CDR3 protein: CASSPGPSYQETQYF. The CDR3 coding sequence is TGTGCCAGCAGCCCCGGACCCAGCTACCAAGAGACCCAGTACTTC.

This rearrangement joins TRBV6-2 or TRBV6-3 to TRBJ2-5; D is possibly TRBD1 or TRBD2 (5 bases each). The CDR3 consists of 15 residues. V was pared by 8 bases and J by 4 bases, with 20 bases between. Germline-derived CDR1 and CDR2 are MNHEY and SVGEGT. In nucleotides, the CDR3 is TGTGCCAGCCGGGACCTTCTGACTACTAGAGAGACCCAGTACTTC. It translates to CASRDLLTTRETQYF.

Notes on this clonotype: The junction departs from the called germline gene at one end, perhaps through a read error. The chain couples TRBV7-2 to TRBJ2-5, with D perhaps matching TRBD2 (6 bases). CDR3 size: 14 residues. Germline CDR1 and CDR2: SGHTA and FQGNSA. The CDR3 spells CASRGAIRQETQHF. The CDR3, as DNA: TGTGCCAGCCGCGGGGCAATTCGACAAGAGACCCAGCACTTC.

The chain joins TRBV4-1 to TRBJ2-3; D is perhaps TRBD2 (6 bases). Trimming took off 1 base at V and 3 bases at J, with 14 bases between the two ends. The CDR3 extends over 16 amino acids. Per the germline V gene, CDR1 is MGHRA and CDR2 is YSYEKL. CDR3 sequence reads: CASSQAHREMTDTQYF. The CDR3 DNA follows: TGCGCCAGCAGCCAAGCTCACCGGGAGATGACAGATACGCAGTATTTT.

The chain uses TRBV7-2 and TRBJ1-1, with 8 nucleotides matching TRBD1. Germline lookup yields CDR1 SGHTA and CDR2 FQGNSA. CDR3 length: 15 amino acids. Unmatched junction bases numbered 11, after V lost 7 bases and J lost 4 bases. The CDR3 DNA sequence: TGTGCCAGCACAGCGGTCCAGGGGGCTGGCACTGAAGCTTTCTTT. Protein product: CASTAVQGAGTEAFF.

The chain carries TRBV20-1 and TRBJ2-2; D tentatively reads TRBD1 or TRBD2 (6 bases each). Germline CDR1 reads DFQATT; CDR2 reads SNEGSKA (reference sequence). Trimming pared 6 bases from V and 2 bases from J, leaving 19 bases between. CDR3 length equals 16 residues. The DNA for the CDR3 is TGCAGTGCGACCAATACGGGGGCGAGAAACACCGGGGAGCTGTTTTTT. It encodes CSATNTGARNTGELFF.

The rearrangement uses TRBV2 and TRBJ2-4; 8 bases fit TRBD2. Per the germline V gene, CDR1 is SNHLY and CDR2 is FYNNEI. The CDR3 consists of 13 residues. J gave up 0 bases and V 11 bases, and 3 bases lay outside the gene matches. The DNA for the CDR3 is TGTGCCGGTACTAGCGGAGCCAAAAACATTCAGTACTTC. Residues: CAGTSGAKNIQYF.

This clonotype was counted only a few times. The chain couples TRBV5-1 to TRBJ1-4; D call uncertain. The V and J ends lost 0 bases and 6 bases respectively, with 9 bases between them. This CDR3 contains 14 residues. Per germline, CDR1 SGHRS and CDR2 YFSETQ. The CDR3, as DNA: TGCGCCAGCAGCTTGGAGTCGGAAGATGAAAAACTGTTTTTT. Protein product: CASSLESEDEKLFF.